These 17 T cell receptor beta chains were all obtained from the same sample, sequenced in a study of blood T cell repertoires in COVID-19. This table comes from immunoSEQ multiplex PCR, and its TCRdb copy is limited to in-frame clones, with some not included. In the table there are about 670,000 clones, around 89% of which are singletons. Sequencing was carried out using peripheral blood. The receptor set was obtained from a woman younger than 30 with acute or convalescent COVID-19.

This CDR3 is CASSPAGGPYEQYF. CDR3 sequence (DNA): TGTGCCAGCAGCCCAGCGGGGGGACCCTACGAGCAGTACTTC. This chain uses TRBV3-1 (or the pseudogene TRBV3-2) with TRBJ2-7; 9 bases are a match to TRBD2. Germline V CDR1 and CDR2: LGHDT, YNNKEL (reference sequence). V lost 4 bases and J lost 2; bases outside the gene matches: 3. The CDR3 contains 14 residues.

The rearrangement joins TRBV28 to TRBJ2-3; D is uncertain. The germline gives CDR1 MDHEN, CDR2 SYDVKM. V gave up 3 bases and J gave up 6 bases, with 7 bases separating them. The CDR3 has 12 residues. DNA for the CDR3: TGTGCCAGCAGTTTCGTAGTTGATACGCAGTATTTT. Its protein is CASSFVVDTQYF.

This sequence joins TRBV6-2 or TRBV6-3 and TRBJ1-5; weak D call: TRBD1 (6 bases). The CDR3 is made up of 13 amino acids. V was shortened by 4 bases and J by 9 bases, with 13 bases between the two germline ends. Germline-derived CDR1 and CDR2 are MNHEY and SVGEGT. The CDR3 protein is CASSSRGSRPQHF. CDR3 nucleotides: TGTGCCAGCAGTTCGAGGGGGAGTAGGCCCCAGCATTTT.

As concerns this clone: Other DNA sequences from this sample encode an identical CDR3 as well. This chain joins TRBV11-2 and TRBJ1-1; no reliable D call. V shed 1 base and J shed 4 bases, with 4 bases lying between them. Germline lookup yields CDR1 SGHAT and CDR2 FQNNGV. This CDR3 spans 12 amino acids. The CDR3 sequence: CASSLVATEAFF. CDR3 sequence (DNA): TGTGCCAGCAGCTTAGTGGCCACTGAAGCTTTCTTT.

V and J are TRBV9 and TRBJ2-1; a weak D match, TRBD1 (5 bases). Trimming took off 0 bases at V and 7 bases at J, with 11 bases between the two ends. Germline CDR1 and CDR2: SGDLS and YYNGEE. The CDR3 covers 14 residues. The CDR3 here is CASSVGDSMNEQFF. CDR3 sequence (DNA): TGTGCCAGCAGCGTAGGAGACAGTATGAATGAGCAGTTCTTC.

V is TRBV11-2 and J is TRBJ2-1; 12 bases are shared with TRBD2. Germline trimming cut 0 bases from V and 4 bases from J; bases unmatched to any gene: 1. CDR1 is SGHAT, CDR2 FQNNGV, per germline. The CDR3 runs 16 residues. For the CDR3, the DNA is TGTGCCAGCAGCTTAGACCTAGCGGGGGGGTACAATGAGCAGTTCTTC. Its translation: CASSLDLAGGYNEQFF.

The gene calls are TRBV5-6 and TRBJ1-1, with 7 bases matching TRBD1. Germline assignment: CDR1 SGHDT and CDR2 YYEEEE. The CDR3 has 14 residues. J lost 4 bases, V lost 1 base, and 4 bases had no gene match. CDR3 bases: TGTGCCAGCAGCTTGTACAGGGGAGGCACTGAAGCTTTCTTT. It encodes CASSLYRGGTEAFF.

The chain carries TRBV29-1 and TRBJ2-1, with D perhaps matching TRBD1 (6 bases). The CDR3 is 11 amino acids. V lost 6 bases to trimming and J lost 9 bases, with 12 bases between them. Germline V lookup: CDR1 SQVTM, CDR2 ANQGSEA. CDR3 protein: CSVPGAPEQFF. The CDR3 nucleotides read TGCAGCGTACCAGGGGCACCTGAGCAGTTCTTC.

This chain uses TRBV5-1 with TRBJ1-3, with a tentative D call TRBD1 (5 bases). CDR1 and CDR2 (germline): SGHRS, YFSETQ. The V and J ends lost 0 bases and 6 bases respectively, with 10 bases between them. There are 14 residues in the CDR3. In DNA form, the CDR3 reads TGCGCCAGCAGCTTGGATTTGGGGCTAAACACCATATATTTT. Its translation is CASSLDLGLNTIYF. Looking up the rest from reference TRBV5-1 and TRBJ1-3 gives the full variable domain: KAGVTQTPRYLIKTRGQQVTLSCSPISGHRSVSWYQQTPGQGLQFLFEYFSETQRNKGNFPGRFSGRQFSNSRSEMNVSTLELGDSALYLCASSLDLGLNTIYFGEGSWLTVV.

The gene calls are TRBV3-1 (or the pseudogene TRBV3-2) and TRBJ1-6; TRBD1 matches at 9 bases. The trim removed 4 bases at V and 5 bases at J, leaving 3 bases unmatched. Germline-derived CDR1 and CDR2 are LGHDT and YNNKEL (reference sequence). The CDR3 sequence is 15 residues long. Written as DNA, the CDR3 is TGTGCCAGCAGCCCCCGGACAGGGGATAATTCACCCCTCCACTTT. It is translated as CASSPRTGDNSPLHF.

The chain is built from TRBV5-6 and TRBJ1-2; 7 bases are a match to TRBD1. Germline assignment: CDR1 SGHDT and CDR2 YYEEEE. The CDR3 consists of 14 residues. V lost 0 bases to trimming and J lost 6 bases; unmatched junction nucleotides: 5. CDR3: CASSLGRGRDGYTF. Here the CDR3 DNA reads TGTGCCAGCAGCTTGGGGAGGGGGCGCGATGGCTACACCTTC.

The chain recombines TRBV10-3 with TRBJ1-6, with unresolved D. The length of the CDR3 is 15 residues. From germline, CDR1 is ENHRY and CDR2 SYGVKD. Trimming pared 6 bases from V and 5 bases from J, leaving 14 bases between. The CDR3 DNA follows: TGTGCCATCAGGGGAGAAAGGCCTCATAATTCACCCCTCCACTTT. Its protein product is CAIRGERPHNSPLHF.

This clone was found a few times. The rearrangement links TRBV2 to TRBJ1-2; 7 bases agree with TRBD1. V gave up 5 bases and J gave up 3 bases; unmatched junction bases: 3. The germline gives CDR1 SNHLY, CDR2 FYNNEI. CDR3 length: 13 residues. CDR3 region: CASSYDRDYGYTF. The CDR3 DNA sequence: TGTGCCAGCAGTTATGACAGGGACTATGGCTACACCTTC.

This clone showed up just once. The chain carries TRBV7-3 and TRBJ1-5; perhaps TRBD1 as D (6 bases). This CDR3 is built from 13 residues. Germline values: CDR1 SGHTA, CDR2 FQGTGA. Deletions cut 1 base from V and 7 bases from J, with 8 bases between. CDR3 DNA sequence: TGTGCCAGCAGCTTAAACAGGGACCAGCCCCAGCATTTT. Protein sequence: CASSLNRDQPQHF.

The rearrangement joins TRBV24-1 to TRBJ2-7; 7 nucleotides agree with TRBD1. This CDR3 comprises 14 residues. Germline lookup yields CDR1 KGHDR and CDR2 SFDVKD. The junction had 4 bases not matched to a gene; V was cut back by 6 bases and J by 0 bases. CDR3 in DNA: TGTGCCACCAGTTCTCGGGACAGCTCCTACGAGCAGTACTTC. This codes for CATSSRDSSYEQYF.

The CDR3 region has the DNA TGTGCCACCTGGGACAGGGGAAATGAGCAGTTCTTC. This encodes CATWDRGNEQFF. The chain recombines TRBV19 with TRBJ2-1; 10 bases agree with TRBD1. Unmatched junction bases numbered 4, after V lost 10 bases and J lost 7 bases. From germline, CDR1 is LNHDA and CDR2 SQIVND (reference sequence). CDR3 length equals 12 residues.

On this clone: Other DNA sequences in the same sample also yield this CDR3. The chain has TRBV5-1 and TRBJ2-7, with TRBD1 as a possible D gene (5 bases). Germline V gene data show CDR1 as SGHRS and CDR2 as YFSETQ. This CDR3 has 12 residues. Trimming took 2 bases from V and 5 from J, leaving 8 bases between them. CDR3 amino acids: CASSLTGDEQYF. The DNA for the CDR3 is TGCGCCAGCAGCTTAACAGGCGACGAGCAGTACTTC. Combining the CDR3 with reference TRBV5-1 and TRBJ2-7 gives the whole variable domain KAGVTQTPRYLIKTRGQQVTLSCSPISGHRSVSWYQQTPGQGLQFLFEYFSETQRNKGNFPGRFSGRQFSNSRSEMNVSTLELGDSALYLCASSLTGDEQYFGPGTRLTVT.